The clone carrying this T cell receptor (beta chain) was observed a few times. Its target is not known. For TCRbeta, the library was prepared with unique molecular identifiers. TCRdb re-analysed the PCR reads in MiXCR, keeping a single row per CDR3 protein. This table holds about 900,000 distinct CDR3 sequences, about 26% found once. The data belong to a study of T-cell reconstitution after alpha-beta-depleted transplantation in children. The study's findings and limits: Elevated TCRbeta diversity at day 60 was traced, in some patients, to surviving recipient T cells and thymic progenitors.

This CDR3 is 18 amino acids long. CDR1 is SGHAT and CDR2 is FQNNGV in the germline V gene. The V gene end was trimmed by 2 bases and the J gene end by 3 bases; junction bases not matched to a gene: 13. This material consisted of PBMCs, mostly from graft donor cells, taken 360 days after TCRalphabeta/CD19-depleted stem cell transplant. This chain connects TRBV11-2 to TRBJ1-5, with 7 bases aligning to TRBD1. The sequence derives from a boy under two years old who had a stem cell transplant for SCID, so the T cells may come from the graft donor. The CDR3 is CASSLRARQGSSNQPQHF. CDR3 bases: TGTGCCAGCAGCTTAAGGGCCCGACAGGGATCTTCCAATCAGCCCCAGCATTTT.